The clone carrying this T cell receptor beta chain showed up just once. CDR1 MNHEY and CDR2 SVGAGI come from the germline V gene. This CDR3 contains 16 residues. V lost 0 bases to trimming and J lost 4 bases; unmatched junction nucleotides: 4. This sample was included in a study of shared T cell receptors in the human thymus. Produced via immunoSEQ multiplex PCR; TCRdb's table is partial and in-frame only. The table includes about 380,000 clones, more than 85% detected once. Material for sequencing was thymocytes. The receptor comes from a human donor. The chain has TRBV6-5 and TRBJ2-1; 9 positions match TRBD2. CDR3 region: CASSYSAGGPYNEQFF. The CDR3 nucleotides are TGTGCCAGCAGTTACTCCGCGGGAGGGCCGTACAATGAGCAGTTCTTC.